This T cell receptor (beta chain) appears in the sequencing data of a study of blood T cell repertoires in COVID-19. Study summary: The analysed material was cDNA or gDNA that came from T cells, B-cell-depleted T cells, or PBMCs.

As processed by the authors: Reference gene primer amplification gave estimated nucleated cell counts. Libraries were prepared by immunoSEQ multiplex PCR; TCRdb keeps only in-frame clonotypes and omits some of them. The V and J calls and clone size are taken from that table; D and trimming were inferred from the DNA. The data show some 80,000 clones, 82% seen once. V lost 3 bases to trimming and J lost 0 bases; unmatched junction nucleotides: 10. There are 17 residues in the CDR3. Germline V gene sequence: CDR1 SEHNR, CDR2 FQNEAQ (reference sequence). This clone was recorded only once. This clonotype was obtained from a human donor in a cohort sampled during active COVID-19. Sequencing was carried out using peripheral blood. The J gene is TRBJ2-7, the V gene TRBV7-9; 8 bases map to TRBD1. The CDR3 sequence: CASSFLLRGPSSYEQYF. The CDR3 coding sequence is TGTGCCAGCAGCTTTCTACTCAGGGGGCCTAGCTCCTACGAGCAGTACTTC.